This is a list of T cell receptor beta chains from one sample in a study of blood T cells in healthy people across ages. MiXCR, applied by TCRdb to the 5' RACE reads, yields one record per CDR3 protein. Among 910,000 or so distinct CDR3 sequences listed, roughly half were seen once. Material: blood. The receptors come from a woman aged 60-75 years in good health. Both conserved end residues are part of each CDR3. A D gene is named only where the DNA matches it firmly. Only some rows state a clone size, as once, few, many or a class for expanded clones.

V gene	clone size	D gene	J gene	CDR3 DNA	CDR3 protein
TRBV20-1	.	TRBD2	TRBJ2-1	TGCAGTGCTAGCGGGAGGGCGGAAAATGAGCAGTTCTTC	CSASGRAENEQFF
TRBV7-9	.	.	TRBJ2-7	TGTGCCAGCAGCTTATCCACAACCATAGTGGGGGAGCAGTACTTC	CASSLSTTIVGEQYF
TRBV2	few	TRBD2	TRBJ2-3	TGTGCCAGCGCCGGACTAGCGGGCTTCACAGATACGCAGTATTTT	CASAGLAGFTDTQYF
TRBV29-1	few	TRBD2	TRBJ2-1	TGCAGCGTTGAATCGGGGACTAGCGGGTACAATGAGCAGTTCTTC	CSVESGTSGYNEQFF
TRBV5-6	few	.	TRBJ2-3	TGTGCCAGCAGCTCCTACAGGTTAACAGATACGCAGTATTTT	CASSSYRLTDTQYF
TRBV19	.	.	TRBJ2-5	TGTGCCAGTAGTGCGGGTCCTGGGCAAGAGACCCAGTACTTC	CASSAGPGQETQYF
TRBV29-1	.	.	TRBJ2-2	TGCAGCGTTGGGACTCTCACGAACACCGGGGAGCTGTTTTTT	CSVGTLTNTGELFF
TRBV4-1	.	.	TRBJ1-2	TGCGCCAGCAGCCAAGATCCCTCGGGACAAGGCTACACCTTC	CASSQDPSGQGYTF
TRBV20-1	.	.	TRBJ2-5	TGCAGTGCTAGAGAGGACCTCGGAGAGACCCAGTACTTC	CSAREDLGETQYF
TRBV27	.	.	TRBJ2-5	TGTGCCAGCAGTTTATATCCCAACCAAGAGACCCAGTACTTC	CASSLYPNQETQYF
TRBV15	once	.	TRBJ2-1	TGTGCCACCAGCAGACCTGGGGGGATCTCCTACAATGAGCAGTTCTTC	CATSRPGGISYNEQFF
TRBV28	once	TRBD1	TRBJ2-3	TGTGCCAGCACCCCCGGGACAGGGGGATTAGATACGCAGTATTTT	CASTPGTGGLDTQYF
TRBV12-3/TRBV12-4	.	.	TRBJ1-1	TGTGCCAGCTCTCCTGCACAGAACACTGAAGCTTTCTTT	CASSPAQNTEAFF
TRBV6-2/TRBV6-3	few	.	TRBJ2-5	TGTGCCAGCAGACACACGACAGTCCAAGAGACCCAGTACTTC	CASRHTTVQETQYF
TRBV11-2	.	TRBD2	TRBJ2-1	TGTGCCAGCAGCTTAAGGAGCGGGGCTAGCAATGAGCAGTTCTTC	CASSLRSGASNEQFF
TRBV29-1	few	.	TRBJ2-7	TGCAGCGTTGCCGGGGTTGCATACGAGCAGTACTTC	CSVAGVAYEQYF
TRBV7-9	.	TRBD2	TRBJ2-2	TGTGCCAGCAGCTTAGAAACTAGCGGAGCTACCGGGGAGCTGTTTTTT	CASSLETSGATGELFF
TRBV29-1	few	.	TRBJ1-1	TGCAGCGTAGTGTCCCGGGTGAACACTGAAGCTTTCTTT	CSVVSRVNTEAFF